This entry lists 20 T cell receptor beta chains sequenced from one sample in a study of cytomegalovirus exposure and HLA in healthy donors. The PCR employed 60 Vbeta primers together with 13 Jbeta primers. Using immunoSEQ multiplex PCR, the repertoire was profiled, and TCRdb retains in-frame clones only, with some absent. The sample lists approximately 210,000 clones; over 80% were seen once. Sequences were obtained from PBMCs. These receptor sequences come from a man in his forties in good health and CMV-seropositive.

V usage is TRBV10-1 and J usage is TRBJ2-7, with D maybe TRBD1 (5 bases). CDR3 length: 16 residues. The V gene lost 3 bases and the J gene lost 5 bases, with 20 bases spanning the gap. Germline V gives CDR1 WNHNN, CDR2 SYGVQD (reference sequence). The CDR3 reads CASSDKGHNLPNEQYV. The DNA of the CDR3 is TGCGCCAGCAGTGATAAGGGGCACAATCTCCCTAACGAGCAGTACGTC.

The rearrangement links TRBV6-6 to TRBJ1-5; D is possibly TRBD1 (6 bases). The CDR3 contains 15 residues. Germline V gene lookup returns CDR1 MNHNY and CDR2 SVGAGI (reference sequence). The germline V and J ends were trimmed by 3 bases and 2 bases, with 11 bases remaining between them. For the CDR3, the DNA is TGTGCCAGCAGTTATCAACAGGGCCGCAATCAGCCCCAGCATTTT. This gives the protein CASSYQQGRNQPQHF.

The chain is built from TRBV5-1 and TRBJ2-1; 7 bases agree with TRBD1. The ends lost 5 bases at V and 2 bases at J; junction bases unmatched: 7. The CDR3 totals 15 residues. CDR1 and CDR2 from the germline V gene are SGHRS and YFSETQ. As DNA, the CDR3 is TGCGCCAGCAGAGCCGGCCAGGGGGCCTACAATGAGCAGTTCTTC. Its protein is CASRAGQGAYNEQFF.

This chain uses TRBV5-1 with TRBJ2-2; TRBD2 aligns across 8 bases. Germline V CDR1 and CDR2: SGHRS, YFSETQ. The V gene end was trimmed by 2 bases and the J gene end by 6 bases; junction bases not matched to a gene: 6. CDR3 size: 15 residues. The CDR3, as DNA: TGCGCCAGCAGCTTTGGGCCTAGCGGGCCCGGGGAGCTGTTTTTT. Residues: CASSFGPSGPGELFF. Full variable domain (missing parts from reference TRBV5-1 and TRBJ2-2): KAGVTQTPRYLIKTRGQQVTLSCSPISGHRSVSWYQQTPGQGLQFLFEYFSETQRNKGNFPGRFSGRQFSNSRSEMNVSTLELGDSALYLCASSFGPSGPGELFFGEGSRLTVL.

The J gene is TRBJ2-3, the V gene TRBV19; TRBD1 matches 9 bases. Unmatched junction bases numbered 6, after V lost 6 bases and J lost 5 bases. Germline-derived CDR1 and CDR2 are LNHDA and SQIVND (reference sequence). This CDR3 contains 14 residues. DNA for the CDR3: TGTGCCAGTAGGGACAGGGGAATGGAAGATACGCAGTATTTT. It is translated as CASRDRGMEDTQYF. Based on the CDR3 plus reference TRBV19 and TRBJ2-3, the full variable domain is DGGITQSPKYLFRKEGQNVTLSCEQNLNHDAMYWYRQDPGQGLRLIYYSQIVNDFQKGDIAEGYSVSREKKESFPLTVTSAQKNPTAFYLCASRDRGMEDTQYFGPGTRLTVL.

This chain uses TRBV25-1 with TRBJ1-1, with D perhaps TRBD1 (6 bases). V gave up 5 bases and J gave up 0 bases, with 13 bases separating them. CDR3 length: 15 residues. Germline loops: CDR1 MGHDK, CDR2 SYGVNS. The CDR3 DNA sequence: TGTGCCAGCAGTAGGCAGGGGCGGATGAACACTGAAGCTTTCTTT. Translated: CASSRQGRMNTEAFF. Full variable domain (outside the CDR3, taken from reference TRBV25-1 and TRBJ1-1): EADIYQTPRYLVIGTGKKITLECSQTMGHDKMYWYQQDPGMELHLIHYSYGVNSTEKGDLSSESTVSRIRTEHFPLTLESARPSHTSQYLCASSRQGRMNTEAFFGQGTRLTVV.

The rearrangement links TRBV27 to TRBJ2-1, with a possible D match to TRBD1 (5 bases). Between the trimmed V and J ends, which lost 7 bases and 12 bases, there was a span of 16 bases. This CDR3 is built from 12 residues. Germline V lookup: CDR1 MNHEY, CDR2 SMNVEV (reference sequence). The CDR3 spells CASTTIQGLQFF. The CDR3 nucleotides are TGTGCCAGCACCACAATTCAGGGTTTGCAGTTCTTC.

The gene calls are TRBV2 and TRBJ2-1; a possible D gene is TRBD2 (6 bases). Trimming took 2 bases from V and 4 from J, leaving 12 bases between them. CDR1 and CDR2 from the germline V gene are SNHLY and FYNNEI. This CDR3 has 15 amino acids. The DNA of the CDR3 is TGTGCCAGCAGTGAAATGGGGGGATCTTACAATGAGCAGTTCTTC. Translation: CASSEMGGSYNEQFF.

The V call is TRBV7-8, the J call TRBJ2-1; 10 bases are a match to TRBD2. Unmatched junction bases numbered 2, after V lost 3 bases and J lost 3 bases. Germline CDR1 is SGHVS and CDR2 is FQNEAQ. This CDR3 is built from 15 residues. CDR3 sequence: CASSFTSGIYNEQFF. The CDR3 DNA sequence: TGTGCCAGCAGCTTCACTAGCGGGATCTACAATGAGCAGTTCTTC.

The chain carries TRBV7-9 and TRBJ1-5; D uncertain. Germline V lookup: CDR1 SEHNR, CDR2 FQNEAQ (reference sequence). The CDR3 totals 13 residues. V lost 5 bases and J lost 5, with 10 bases in between. The CDR3 reads CASSQHPDQPQHF. The CDR3 DNA reads TGTGCCAGCAGCCAACACCCAGATCAGCCCCAGCATTTT.

The chain combines TRBV4-1 with TRBJ2-5, with D unresolved. The better agreement between TRBJ2-7 and the DNA end casts doubt on the J call. Germline V CDR1 and CDR2: MGHRA, YSYEKL. CDR3 length: 16 amino acids. CDR3 nucleotides: TGCGCCAGCAGCCAAGAAGCACAGCCAATCTCCTACGAGCAGTACTTC. This codes for CASSQEAQPISYEQYF.

The chain combines TRBV5-6 with TRBJ2-2, with 9 bases that match TRBD2. This CDR3 spans 16 amino acids. With 0 bases clipped from V and 7 bases from J, the junction kept 7 bases outside the gene matches. From germline, CDR1 is SGHDT and CDR2 YYEEEE. The CDR3 region has the DNA TGTGCCAGCAGCTTGGGTCTAGCGGGAAGCGTCGGGGAGCTGTTTTTT. This codes for CASSLGLAGSVGELFF.

The rearrangement links TRBV5-1 to TRBJ2-2; tentatively, D is TRBD2 (6 bases). Germline CDR1 SGHRS, CDR2 YFSETQ. The V end was cut by 1 base, the J end by 4 bases, with 11 bases between. The CDR3 extends over 15 amino acids. CDR3 sequence: CASSLWAGGTGELFF. CDR3 nucleotides: TGCGCCAGCAGCTTGTGGGCCGGGGGCACCGGGGAGCTGTTTTTT.

The CDR3 nucleotides are TGCGCCAGCAGCCCGGATCCGGGACACCCCCCTCCTAACTATGGCTACACCTTC. It translates to CASSPDPGHPPPNYGYTF. The V call is TRBV5-1, the J call TRBJ1-2; tentative D call: TRBD1 (6 bases). Germline-derived CDR1 and CDR2 are SGHRS and YFSETQ. This CDR3 has 18 residues. The V end lost 4 bases, the J end lost 0 bases, and 22 bases lay between the germline ends.

V usage is TRBV29-1 and J usage is TRBJ1-2; D remains unclear. V was cut by 5 bases and J by 7 bases, with 17 bases left in between. The V gene's germline CDR1 is SQVTM and CDR2 ANQGSEA. The CDR3 runs 13 residues. This chain's CDR3 is CSVRDYQLSGYTF. The DNA for the CDR3 is TGCAGCGTTCGAGACTACCAACTAAGTGGCTACACCTTC.

This rearrangement joins TRBV9 to TRBJ2-1; possible D gene TRBD2, 5 bases. The CDR3 has 16 amino acids. Germline V lookup: CDR1 SGDLS, CDR2 YYNGEE. Trimming removed 0 bases from V and 2 bases from J, with 12 bases in between. For the CDR3, the DNA is TGTGCCAGCAGCGTAGATGTTAGCGAAGCCTACAATGAGCAGTTCTTC. Translating it yields CASSVDVSEAYNEQFF.

The chain links TRBV19 to TRBJ2-3, with TRBD2 matching 8 bases. CDR3 length: 14 residues. V trimming: 4 bases; J trimming: 2 bases; junction bases outside the gene matches: 2. Per germline, CDR1 LNHDA and CDR2 SQIVND (reference sequence). CDR3: CASSKRGFTDTQYF. The CDR3 bases are TGTGCCAGTAGTAAGCGGGGGTTCACAGATACGCAGTATTTT.

The chain uses TRBV11-3 and TRBJ2-1; D remains ambiguous. The CDR3 sequence is 13 residues long. Germline CDR1 SGHNT, CDR2 YENEEA. V was pared by 3 bases and J by 5 bases, with 8 bases between. The CDR3 coding sequence is TGTGCCAGCAGCTTTAATAGAAACAATGAGCAGTTCTTC. Protein sequence: CASSFNRNNEQFF.

J is TRBJ1-5 and V is TRBV19, with D unclear. V was cut by 2 bases and J by 4 bases, with 9 bases left in between. The CDR3 sequence is 14 residues long. Germline CDR1 LNHDA, CDR2 SQIVND (reference sequence). CDR3 loop: CASSILAENQPQHF. The CDR3 DNA sequence: TGTGCCAGTAGTATACTGGCAGAAAATCAGCCCCAGCATTTT.

This clone was seen just once. The chain joins TRBV6-1 to TRBJ2-1, with TRBD1 identical over 9 bases. The CDR3 consists of 14 residues. Germline CDR1 and CDR2: MNHNS and SASEGT. V was clipped by 5 bases and J by 10 bases; unmatched bases: 9. CDR3 sequence reads: CASSTPGQGGEQFF. The CDR3 DNA follows: TGTGCCAGCAGTACCCCGGGACAGGGTGGGGAGCAGTTCTTC.